This TCR beta chain was retrieved from a study of blood T cell repertoires in COVID-19. CDR3 length: 14 residues. The germline CDR1 and CDR2 sequences are MNHEY and SVGAGI. Trimming stripped 2 bases from V and 2 bases from J, with 10 bases between. Per the original methods: Researchers report that nucleated cell counts were estimated from reference gene primer amplification. Clones were read by immunoSEQ multiplex PCR, and TCRdb kept only the in-frame ones, dropping some. V, J and clone size reflect that table, while D and trimming were determined from the DNA. Of about 410,000 clones in the sample, around nine tenths were seen once.

The specimen was PBMCs or T cells enriched from blood (not recorded which). This rearrangement joins TRBV6-5 to TRBJ2-7; D might be TRBD1 (6 bases). The source of this sequence is a woman aged 25 to 39 who had recovered from COVID-19. CDR3 sequence (DNA): TGTGCCAGCAGTTACGGGACACAAGCCTACGAGCAGTACTTC. It specifies CASSYGTQAYEQYF.